The 12 T cell receptor beta chains below all came from one sample that was sequenced in a study of blood T cell repertoires in COVID-19. The method was immunoSEQ multiplex PCR; TCRdb's version includes in-frame clones alone and lacks a portion of them. The sample contains about 230,000 clones, roughly 86% of which appear only once. Source material: PBMCs or T cells enriched from blood (not recorded which). The receptor set was obtained from a woman in her thirties with acute COVID-19.

V and J are TRBV18 and TRBJ1-2, with TRBD1 matching over 8 bases. Losses at the gene ends were 4 bases for V and 2 bases for J; bases not matched to a gene: 3. This CDR3 is 14 amino acids long. Germline V gene data show CDR1 as KGHSH and CDR2 as LQKENI. The CDR3 DNA reads as TGTGCCAGCTCACGAGGGGACAGGAACTATGGCTACACCTTC. Translated, it gives CASSRGDRNYGYTF.

This rearrangement joins TRBV9 to TRBJ2-1, with 10 bases that match TRBD2. The germline gives CDR1 SGDLS, CDR2 YYNGEE. V lost 3 bases and J lost 9; bases outside the gene matches: 12. CDR3 size: 16 residues. DNA for the CDR3: TGTGCCAGCAGCGCAACCGAGCGGGGGGGCCAGAGTGAGCAGTTCTTC. Its translation: CASSATERGGQSEQFF.

The V and J genes are TRBV11-2 and TRBJ1-3; 9 nucleotides match TRBD1. Trimming removed 6 bases from V and 4 bases from J; junction bases left unmatched: 7. The CDR3 contains 15 residues. The V gene's germline CDR1 is SGHAT and CDR2 FQNNGV. In DNA form, the CDR3 reads TGTGCCAGCAGTTTTGACAGGGGGTACGGAAACACCATATATTTT. It encodes CASSFDRGYGNTIYF. The entire variable domain, with the rest obtained from reference TRBV11-2 and TRBJ1-3, is as follows: EAGVAQSPRYKIIEKRQSVAFWCNPISGHATLYWYQQILGQGPKLLIQFQNNGVVDDSQLPKDRFSAERLKGVDSTLKIQPAKLEDSAVYLCASSFDRGYGNTIYFGEGSWLTVV.

The J gene is TRBJ2-7, the V gene TRBV18; the D gene is possibly TRBD1 (5 bases). This CDR3 is built from 16 residues. With 1 base removed from V and 0 bases from J, the gap between germline ends came to 13 bases. Germline values: CDR1 KGHSH, CDR2 LQKENI. CDR3: CASSPRSQGSSYEQYF. In nucleotides, the CDR3 is TGTGCCAGCTCACCACGGAGTCAGGGAAGCTCCTACGAGCAGTACTTC.

The rearrangement links TRBV19 to TRBJ1-4, with 7 bases aligning to TRBD1. Germline trimming cut 5 bases from V and 5 bases from J; bases unmatched to any gene: 5. This CDR3 is built from 14 residues. Germline V gene data show CDR1 as LNHDA and CDR2 as SQIVND (reference sequence). The CDR3: CASSVQGKNEKLFF. The CDR3 DNA sequence: TGTGCCAGTAGTGTACAGGGGAAGAATGAAAAACTGTTTTTT.

This chain links TRBV6-5 with TRBJ1-1; TRBD1 is a possible D gene (6 bases). Trimming stripped 0 bases from V and 9 bases from J, with 14 bases between. Germline V gene data show CDR1 as MNHEY and CDR2 as SVGAGI. This CDR3 region has 14 residues. CDR3 protein: CASSYSPDRRKAFF. The CDR3 coding sequence is TGTGCCAGCAGTTACTCGCCCGACAGGCGTAAAGCTTTCTTT.

The V and J genes are TRBV6-5 and TRBJ2-7; TRBD2 might be the D (5 bases). Germline CDR1 reads MNHEY; CDR2 reads SVGAGI. Deletions cut 6 bases from V and 0 bases from J, with 12 bases between. The CDR3 has 14 amino acids. CDR3 sequence: CASSLAESSYEQYF. CDR3 coding DNA: TGTGCCAGCAGCCTAGCAGAGAGCTCCTACGAGCAGTACTTC.

This clone was detected only a few times. The gene calls are TRBV9 and TRBJ2-7, with 9 bases that match TRBD1. Germline assignment: CDR1 SGDLS and CDR2 YYNGEE. With V trimmed by 3 bases and J by 4 bases, 8 bases remained unmatched. This CDR3 comprises 15 residues. In DNA form, the CDR3 reads TGTGCCAGCAGCGGGGGACAGGGAGAATTGTACGAGCAGTACTTC. Its protein product is CASSGGQGELYEQYF.

J is TRBJ1-2 and V is TRBV24-1; TRBD1 aligns across 9 bases. Trimming at V came to 4 bases and at J to 7 bases, leaving 6 bases not matched to a gene. The germline gives CDR1 KGHDR, CDR2 SFDVKD. The CDR3 extends over 14 amino acids. The CDR3 DNA sequence: TGTGCCACCAGTGACTCGGACAGGGGTGGTGGCTACACCTTC. This translates into CATSDSDRGGGYTF.

The CDR3 DNA reads TGCAGCGTTGGGCCGACAGGGGGTGGTGAAAAACTGTTTTTT. Translated, it gives CSVGPTGGGEKLFF. The chain carries TRBV29-1 and TRBJ1-4, with TRBD1 identical over 9 bases. Germline V CDR1 and CDR2: SQVTM, ANQGSEA. The CDR3 extends over 14 amino acids. J lost 7 bases, V lost 4 bases, and 7 bases had no gene match.

This chain uses TRBV4-1 with TRBJ1-5; TRBD1 might be the D (6 bases). Between the trimmed V and J ends, which lost 1 base and 11 bases, there was a span of 18 bases. Germline V gives CDR1 MGHRA, CDR2 YSYEKL. The CDR3 is 15 amino acids. CDR3 region: CASSQVVLGAGAQHF. The DNA of the CDR3 is TGCGCCAGCAGCCAAGTTGTGTTGGGGGCCGGGGCCCAGCATTTT.

A note on this clone: At one end, the junction sequence differs from germline, possibly due to a read error. The J gene is TRBJ1-1, the V gene TRBV6-5; unclear D gene. CDR3 length equals 13 residues. Germline CDR1 reads MNHEY; CDR2 reads SVGAGI. CDR3 in amino acids: CASSLRENIEAFF. The CDR3 nucleotides read TGTGCCAGCAGTCTCCGGGAGAACATTGAAGCTTTCTTT.